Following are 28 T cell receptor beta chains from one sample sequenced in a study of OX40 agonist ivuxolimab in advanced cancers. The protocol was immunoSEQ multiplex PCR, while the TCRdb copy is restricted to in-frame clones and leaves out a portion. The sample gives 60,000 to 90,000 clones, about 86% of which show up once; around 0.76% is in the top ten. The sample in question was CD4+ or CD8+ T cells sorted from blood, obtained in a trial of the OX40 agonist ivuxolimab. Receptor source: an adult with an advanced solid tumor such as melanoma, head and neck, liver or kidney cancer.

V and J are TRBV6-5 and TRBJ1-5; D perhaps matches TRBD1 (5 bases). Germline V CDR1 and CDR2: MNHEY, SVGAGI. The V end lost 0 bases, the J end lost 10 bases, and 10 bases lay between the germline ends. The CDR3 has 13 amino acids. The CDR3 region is CASSYSAGEPQHF. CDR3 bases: TGTGCCAGCAGTTACTCGGCGGGGGAACCCCAGCATTTT.

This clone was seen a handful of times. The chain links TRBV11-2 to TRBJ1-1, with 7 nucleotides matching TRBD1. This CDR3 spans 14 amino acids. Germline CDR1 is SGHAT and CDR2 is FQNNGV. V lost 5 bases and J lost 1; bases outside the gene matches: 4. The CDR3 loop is CASSGRTGNTEAFF. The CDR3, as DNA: TGTGCCAGCAGCGGCCGGACAGGGAACACTGAAGCTTTCTTT.

The CDR3 protein is CASSFRGPGELFF. The CDR3 region has the DNA TGCGCCAGCAGCTTCCGGGGACCCGGGGAGCTGTTTTTT. The chain recombines TRBV5-1 with TRBJ2-2; possibly TRBD1 or TRBD2 for D (5 bases each). V gave up 2 bases and J gave up 6 bases, with 8 bases separating them. Germline values: CDR1 SGHRS, CDR2 YFSETQ. The CDR3 runs to 13 residues.

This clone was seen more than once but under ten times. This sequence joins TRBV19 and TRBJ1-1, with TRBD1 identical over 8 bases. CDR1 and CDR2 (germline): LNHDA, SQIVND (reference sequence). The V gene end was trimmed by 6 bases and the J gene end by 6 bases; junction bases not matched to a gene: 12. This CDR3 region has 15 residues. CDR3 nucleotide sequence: TGTGCCAGTAGGGAAGCATCGACAGGGGCAGCTGAAGCTTTCTTT. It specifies CASREASTGAAEAFF.

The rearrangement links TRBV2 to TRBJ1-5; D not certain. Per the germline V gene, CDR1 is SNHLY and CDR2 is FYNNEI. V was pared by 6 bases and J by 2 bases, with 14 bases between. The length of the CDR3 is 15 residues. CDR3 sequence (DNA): TGTGCCAGCAGATTAAGGATAGAGGGCAATCAGCCCCAGCATTTT. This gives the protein CASRLRIEGNQPQHF.

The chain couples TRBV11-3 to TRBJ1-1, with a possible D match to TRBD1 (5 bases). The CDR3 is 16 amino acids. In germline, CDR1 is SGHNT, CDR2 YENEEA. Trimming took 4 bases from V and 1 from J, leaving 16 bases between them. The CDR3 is CASSSRKVGGNTEAFF. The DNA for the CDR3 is TGTGCCAGCAGCTCCCGAAAGGTTGGGGGGAACACTGAAGCTTTCTTT.

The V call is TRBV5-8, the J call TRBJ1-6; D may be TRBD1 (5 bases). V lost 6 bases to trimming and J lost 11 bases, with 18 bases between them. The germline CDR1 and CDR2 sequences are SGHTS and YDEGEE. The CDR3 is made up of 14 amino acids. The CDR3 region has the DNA TGTGCCAGCAACCCGGGGCGGAGTGGGACACCCCTCCACTTT. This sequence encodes CASNPGRSGTPLHF.

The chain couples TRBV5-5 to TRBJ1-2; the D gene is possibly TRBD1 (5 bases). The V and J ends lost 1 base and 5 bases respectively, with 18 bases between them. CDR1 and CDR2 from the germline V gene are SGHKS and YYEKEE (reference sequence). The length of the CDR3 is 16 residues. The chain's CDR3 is CASSLNHRPTGYGYTF. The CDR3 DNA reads TGTGCCAGCAGCTTGAATCACAGGCCGACCGGGTATGGCTACACCTTC.

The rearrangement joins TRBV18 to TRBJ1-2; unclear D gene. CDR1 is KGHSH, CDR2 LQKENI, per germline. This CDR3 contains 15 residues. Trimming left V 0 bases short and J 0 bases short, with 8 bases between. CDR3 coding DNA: TGTGCCAGCTCACCACCCGGACTTACTAACTATGGCTACACCTTC. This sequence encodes CASSPPGLTNYGYTF.

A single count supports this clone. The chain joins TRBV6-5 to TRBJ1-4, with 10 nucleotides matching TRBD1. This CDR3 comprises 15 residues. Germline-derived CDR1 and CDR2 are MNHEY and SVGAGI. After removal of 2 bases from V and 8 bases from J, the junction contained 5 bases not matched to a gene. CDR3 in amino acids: CASSYGGGQGEKLFF. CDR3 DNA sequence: TGTGCCAGCAGTTACGGCGGGGGACAGGGGGAAAAACTGTTTTTT.

CDR3 protein: CASSFWGSNQPQHF. The DNA of the CDR3 is TGTGCCAGCAGTTTTTGGGGGAGCAATCAGCCCCAGCATTTT. J is TRBJ1-5 and V is TRBV28; D perhaps matches TRBD1 (5 bases). The length of the CDR3 is 14 residues. V shed 3 bases and J shed 1 base, with 7 bases lying between them. The germline V gene has CDR1 MDHEN and CDR2 SYDVKM.

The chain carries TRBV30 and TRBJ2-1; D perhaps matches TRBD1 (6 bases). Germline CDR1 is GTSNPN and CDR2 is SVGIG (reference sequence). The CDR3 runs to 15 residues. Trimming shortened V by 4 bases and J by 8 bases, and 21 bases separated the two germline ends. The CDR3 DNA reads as TGTGCCTGGACCGTAAACAGGGTTACAATGGATGAGCAGTTCTTC. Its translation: CAWTVNRVTMDEQFF.

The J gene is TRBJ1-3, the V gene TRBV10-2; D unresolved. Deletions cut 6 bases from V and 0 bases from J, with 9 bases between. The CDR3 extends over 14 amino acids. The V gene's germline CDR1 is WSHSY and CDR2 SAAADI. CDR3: CASSAGVSGNTIYF. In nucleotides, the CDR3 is TGCGCCAGCAGCGCCGGAGTCTCTGGAAACACCATATATTTT.

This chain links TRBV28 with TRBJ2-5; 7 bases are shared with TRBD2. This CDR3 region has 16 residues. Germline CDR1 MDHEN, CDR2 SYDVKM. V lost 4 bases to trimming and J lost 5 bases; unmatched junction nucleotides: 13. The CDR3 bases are TGTGCCAGCAGTTCACGACTAGCAGCATTCAAGGAGACCCAGTACTTC. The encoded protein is CASSSRLAAFKETQYF.

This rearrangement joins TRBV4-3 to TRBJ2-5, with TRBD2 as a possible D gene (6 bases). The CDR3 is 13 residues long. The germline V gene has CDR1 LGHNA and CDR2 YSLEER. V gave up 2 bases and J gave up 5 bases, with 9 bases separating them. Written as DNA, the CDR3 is TGCGCCAGCAGCCAAACCCTAGCGGAGACCCAGTACTTC. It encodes CASSQTLAETQYF.

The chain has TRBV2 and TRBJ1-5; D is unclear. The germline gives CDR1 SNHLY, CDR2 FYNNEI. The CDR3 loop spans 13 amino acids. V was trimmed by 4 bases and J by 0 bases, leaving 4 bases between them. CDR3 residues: CASSADSNQPQHF. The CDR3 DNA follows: TGTGCCAGCAGTGCGGATAGCAATCAGCCCCAGCATTTT.

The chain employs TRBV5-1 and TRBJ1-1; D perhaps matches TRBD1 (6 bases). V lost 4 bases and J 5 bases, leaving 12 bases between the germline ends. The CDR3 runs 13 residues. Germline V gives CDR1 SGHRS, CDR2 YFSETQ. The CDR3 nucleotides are TGCGCCAGCAGCGGGGGGGCCGGTACTGAAGCTTTCTTT. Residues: CASSGGAGTEAFF.

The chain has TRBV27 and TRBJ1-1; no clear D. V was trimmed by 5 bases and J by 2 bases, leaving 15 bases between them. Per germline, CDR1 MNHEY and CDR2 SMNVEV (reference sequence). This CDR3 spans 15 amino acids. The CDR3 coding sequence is TGTGCCAGCAGTCTACTGAGGGATGTAAACACTGAAGCTTTCTTT. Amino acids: CASSLLRDVNTEAFF.

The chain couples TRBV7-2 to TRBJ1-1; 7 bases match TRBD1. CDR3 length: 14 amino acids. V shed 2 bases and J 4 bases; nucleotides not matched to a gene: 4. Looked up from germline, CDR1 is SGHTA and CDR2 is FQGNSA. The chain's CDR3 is CASSLLAGGTEAFF. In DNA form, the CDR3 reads TGTGCCAGCAGCTTATTGGCAGGGGGCACTGAAGCTTTCTTT.

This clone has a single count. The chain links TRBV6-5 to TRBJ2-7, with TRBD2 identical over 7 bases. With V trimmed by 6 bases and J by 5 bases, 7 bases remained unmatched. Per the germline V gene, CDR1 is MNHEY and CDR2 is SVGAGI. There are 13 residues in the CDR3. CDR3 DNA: TGTGCCAGCAGCGTGGGGGGGAGACACGAGCAGTACTTC. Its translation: CASSVGGRHEQYF.

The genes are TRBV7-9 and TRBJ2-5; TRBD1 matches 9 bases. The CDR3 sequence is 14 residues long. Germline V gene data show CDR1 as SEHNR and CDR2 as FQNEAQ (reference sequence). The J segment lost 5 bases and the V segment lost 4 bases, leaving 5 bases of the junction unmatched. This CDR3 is CASSYSTGGETQYF. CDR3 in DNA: TGTGCCAGCAGCTATTCGACAGGGGGGGAGACCCAGTACTTC.

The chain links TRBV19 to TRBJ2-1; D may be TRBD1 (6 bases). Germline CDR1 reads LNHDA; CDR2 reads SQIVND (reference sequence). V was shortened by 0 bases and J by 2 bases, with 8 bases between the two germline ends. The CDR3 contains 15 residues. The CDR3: CASSIDGQTYNEQFF. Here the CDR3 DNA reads TGTGCCAGTAGTATAGACGGACAGACCTACAATGAGCAGTTCTTC.

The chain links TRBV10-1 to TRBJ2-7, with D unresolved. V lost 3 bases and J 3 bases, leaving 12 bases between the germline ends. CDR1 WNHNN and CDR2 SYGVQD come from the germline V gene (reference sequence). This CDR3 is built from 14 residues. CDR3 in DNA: TGCGCCAGCAGTGAAGGTGATCCGGACTACGAGCAGTACTTC. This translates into CASSEGDPDYEQYF.

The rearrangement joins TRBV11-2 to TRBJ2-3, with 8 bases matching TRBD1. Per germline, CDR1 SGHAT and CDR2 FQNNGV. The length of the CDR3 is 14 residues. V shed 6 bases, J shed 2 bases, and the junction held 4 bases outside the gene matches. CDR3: CASRGTGITDTQYF. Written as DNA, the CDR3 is TGTGCCAGCAGGGGGACAGGTATCACAGATACGCAGTATTTT.

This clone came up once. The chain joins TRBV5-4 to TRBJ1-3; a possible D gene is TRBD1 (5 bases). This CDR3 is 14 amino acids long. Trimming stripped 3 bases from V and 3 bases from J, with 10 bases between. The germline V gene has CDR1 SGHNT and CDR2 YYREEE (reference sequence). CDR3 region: CASSWDRYGNTIYF. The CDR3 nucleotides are TGTGCCAGCAGCTGGGACCGGTATGGAAACACCATATATTTT.

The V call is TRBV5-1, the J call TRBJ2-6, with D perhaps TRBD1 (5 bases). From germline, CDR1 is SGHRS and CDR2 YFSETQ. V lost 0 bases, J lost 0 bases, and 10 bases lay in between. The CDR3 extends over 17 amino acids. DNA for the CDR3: TGCGCCAGCAGCTTGGGACAGACCAGCTCTGGGGCCAACGTCCTGACTTTC. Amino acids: CASSLGQTSSGANVLTF. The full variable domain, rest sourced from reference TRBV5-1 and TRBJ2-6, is KAGVTQTPRYLIKTRGQQVTLSCSPISGHRSVSWYQQTPGQGLQFLFEYFSETQRNKGNFPGRFSGRQFSNSRSEMNVSTLELGDSALYLCASSLGQTSSGANVLTFGAGSRLTVL.

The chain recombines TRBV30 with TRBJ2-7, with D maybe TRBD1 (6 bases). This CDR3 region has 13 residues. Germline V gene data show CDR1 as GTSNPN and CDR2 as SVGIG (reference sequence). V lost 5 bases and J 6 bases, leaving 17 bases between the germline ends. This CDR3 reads CAWALFTGTEQYF. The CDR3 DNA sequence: TGTGCCTGGGCCCTCTTTACAGGGACCGAGCAGTACTTC.

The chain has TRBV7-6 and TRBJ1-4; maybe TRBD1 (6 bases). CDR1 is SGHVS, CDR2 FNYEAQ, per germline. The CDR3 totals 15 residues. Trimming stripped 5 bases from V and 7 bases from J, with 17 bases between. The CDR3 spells CASSPVGGRVEKLFF. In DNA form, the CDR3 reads TGTGCCAGCAGCCCAGTCGGGGGGCGCGTTGAAAAACTGTTTTTT.